The sample holds a few counts of the clone carrying this TCR beta chain. The entry originates in a study of blood T cell repertoires in COVID-19. The trim removed 5 bases at V and 4 bases at J, leaving 8 bases unmatched. Per the germline V gene, CDR1 is SGHVS and CDR2 is FQNEAQ. The CDR3 is 15 amino acids. Under the authors' procedure: Estimated nucleated cell counts came from reference gene primer amplification. Here immunoSEQ multiplex PCR was the method, and the copy in TCRdb shows in-frame clones only, minus some. Clone size and V and J calls were adopted from that table, with D and trimming inferred from the DNA. The repertoire consists of around 86,000 clones, with about 85% occurring once and the leading ten covering roughly 37%.

Sequencing was performed on peripheral blood. This sequence joins TRBV7-8 and TRBJ1-5; 7 bases match TRBD1. The clonotype originates from a man older than 75 with acute or convalescent COVID-19. CDR3 in amino acids: CASSTETGLNQPQHF. The CDR3 DNA follows: TGTGCCAGCAGCACGGAGACAGGGTTGAATCAGCCCCAGCATTTT. Variable domain in full (rest from reference TRBV7-8 and TRBJ1-5): GAGVSQSPRYKVAKRGQDVALRCDPISGHVSLFWYQQALGQGPEFLTYFQNEAQLDKSGLPSDRFFAERPEGSVSTLKIQRTQQEDSAVYLCASSTETGLNQPQHFGDGTRLSIL.